Listed below are T cell receptor beta chains from one sample, sequenced in a study of CD8+ T cells in alopecia areata. The table came from immunoSEQ multiplex PCR; TCRdb's copy has only in-frame clones and leaves some out. There are roughly 200,000 clones in the sample; 50% to 65% occur only once, and 11% lies in the top ten. Sequences were derived from CD8+ T cells sorted from blood, sampled at week 24, from a patient treated with tofacitinib. Receptor source: a human donor with alopecia areata. Each CDR3 is given with its conserved first and last residue. A D gene is named only where the DNA matches it firmly. Size is omitted from some rows. Given values are once, few, many or a class for expanded clones.

d_gene | abundance | j_gene | v_gene | CDR3nt | CDR3aa
TRBD2 | once | TRBJ2-3 | TRBV30 | TGTGCCTGGAGTCCCGGGACTAGCGGCGCAGATACGCAGTATTTT | CAWSPGTSGADTQYF
. | . | TRBJ1-5 | TRBV2 | TGTGCCAGCAGTGAAGGTCGCAGCGATAGCAATCAGCCCCAGCATTTT | CASSEGRSDSNQPQHF
. | . | TRBJ1-1 | TRBV5-1 | TGCGCCAGCAGCCCCCGGGGGGACACTGAAGCTTTCTTT | CASSPRGDTEAFF
TRBD1 | . | TRBJ2-5 | TRBV9 | TGTGCCAGCAGCGGACAGGGGTTGGGGGAGACCCAGTACTTC | CASSGQGLGETQYF
. | . | TRBJ2-3 | TRBV13 | TGTGCCAGCAGCTTACCAGGGCCAGATACGCAGTATTTT | CASSLPGPDTQYF
. | . | TRBJ2-1 | TRBV5-1 | TGCGCCAGCAGCTTGGATGGCTACAATGAGCAGTTCTTC | CASSLDGYNEQFF
TRBD2 | . | TRBJ2-3 | TRBV6-5 | TGTGCCAGCAGTCAGCGGGGGTGGACAGATACGCAGTATTTT | CASSQRGWTDTQYF
. | . | TRBJ2-7 | TRBV11-2 | TGTGCCAGCACCGAGGGAGGTTACGAGCAGTACTTC | CASTEGGYEQYF
. | few | TRBJ2-7 | TRBV6-1 | TGTGCCACTAAGGATTATCAGGACGAGCAGTACTTC | CATKDYQDEQYF
. | . | TRBJ2-3 | TRBV11-2 | TGTGCCAGCAGCCAACTGGCTCGCACAGATACGCAGTATTTT | CASSQLARTDTQYF
TRBD1 | . | TRBJ1-6 | TRBV7-9 | TGTGCCAGCACGGGACAGGCGAATTCACCCCTCCACTTT | CASTGQANSPLHF
. | . | TRBJ1-1 | TRBV10-3 | TGTGCCATCAGTGAGTCGGTGGGGGGAGGGACTGAAGCTTTCTTT | CAISESVGGGTEAFF
. | . | TRBJ2-7 | TRBV4-3 | TGCGCCAGCAGCCAGGACAGACAGTCTTACTCCTACGAGCAGTACTTC | CASSQDRQSYSYEQYF
. | . | TRBJ1-2 | TRBV30 | TGTGCCTGGAGTGTACGAGTCCTAGTTGAATTGTCGTTC | CAWSVRVLVELSF
TRBD1 | . | TRBJ2-1 | TRBV7-3 | TGTGCCAGCAGCTTAGAGGTGCCAGGGGGCGGTGAGCAGTTCTTC | CASSLEVPGGGEQFF
. | few | TRBJ1-2 | TRBV29-1 | TGCAGCGTTACAGGATCCTATGGCTACACCTTC | CSVTGSYGYTF
TRBD1 | . | TRBJ1-1 | TRBV12-5 | TGTGCTAGTGGGGGACAGGGACAAGCTTTCTTT | CASGGQGQAFF
. | . | TRBJ2-7 | TRBV15 | TGTGCCACCAGCCCCCGGGAACTAACCTACGAGCAGTACTTC | CATSPRELTYEQYF
. | . | TRBJ2-1 | TRBV30 | TGTGCCTGGAGTAAATCCGCGGGAATTAATGAGCAGTTCTTC | CAWSKSAGINEQFF
. | . | TRBJ1-2 | TRBV12-5 | TGTGCTAGTGGCCTAACAGGGAAGGGCTACACCTTC | CASGLTGKGYTF
. | few | TRBJ2-3 | TRBV14 | TGTGCCAGCAGCCGGGGGGCAAACACCCGCACAGATACGCAGTATTTT | CASSRGANTRTDTQYF
. | . | TRBJ2-1 | TRBV25-1 | TGTGCCAGCAGTGACGATGGGAATGAGCAGTTCTTC | CASSDDGNEQFF
. | few | TRBJ2-6 | TRBV18 | TGTGCCAGCTCCGGGACGGAGTCTGGGGCCAACGTCCTGACTTTC | CASSGTESGANVLTF
. | . | TRBJ1-1 | TRBV30 | TGTGCCTGGAGTGTGGGGGGGAACACTGAAGCTTTCTTT | CAWSVGGNTEAFF
TRBD1 | . | TRBJ1-1 | TRBV29-1 | TGCAGCGGGAACAGGGGCAACACTGAAGCTCTCTTT | CSGNRGNTEALF
. | . | TRBJ1-5 | TRBV9 | TGTGCCAGCAGCTCCGGACAGACAAATCAGCCCCAGCATTTT | CASSSGQTNQPQHF
. | . | TRBJ1-1 | TRBV29-1 | TGCAGCGCATACGTAGTGGGCAGCAAGAACACTGAAGCTTTCTTT | CSAYVVGSKNTEAFF
. | few | TRBJ2-6 | TRBV5-6 | TGTGCCAGCAGCTTGGTTTTCTCTGGGGCCAACGTCCTGACTTTC | CASSLVFSGANVLTF
. | . | TRBJ1-2 | TRBV30 | TGTGCCTGGTGGGACACGTTCTATGGCTACACCTTC | CAWWDTFYGYTF
. | . | TRBJ2-1 | TRBV6-6 | TGTGCCAGCAGCCCAAACATTGGTGAGCAGTTCTTC | CASSPNIGEQFF
. | . | TRBJ2-2 | TRBV29-1 | TGCAGCGTTTTAAAGTACACCGGGGAGCTGTTTTTT | CSVLKYTGELFF
. | . | TRBJ2-5 | TRBV7-6 | TGTGCCAGCAGCTTGGGGTTTCTGCAAGAGACCCAGTACTTC | CASSLGFLQETQYF
TRBD2 | . | TRBJ2-7 | TRBV28 | TGTGCCAGCAGTGACCCGAGCGGGGGGCTCTACGAGCAGTACTTC | CASSDPSGGLYEQYF
. | . | TRBJ2-5 | TRBV6-5 | TGTGCCAGCAGTTACGGCAGGGAGAATTACTTC | CASSYGRENYF
. | . | TRBJ2-5 | TRBV13 | TGTGCCAGCAGCCCCGACCGGGAGACCCAGTACTTC | CASSPDRETQYF
. | once | TRBJ1-2 | TRBV29-1 | TGCAGCGTTGAAGCGAGGGGAGAAAACTATGGCTACACCTTC | CSVEARGENYGYTF
. | . | TRBJ1-1 | TRBV30 | TGTGCCTGGAGTCAGGGCTCGCTCAGTGACACTGAAGCTTTCTTT | CAWSQGSLSDTEAFF
TRBD2 | . | TRBJ2-4 | TRBV29-1 | TGCAGCGTCACAAGCGGGGGGCGAACCAAAAACATTCAGTACTTC | CSVTSGGRTKNIQYF
. | . | TRBJ2-3 | TRBV6-4 | TGTGCCAGCAGTGAGGAAGGGGGGAGCGCAGATACGCAGTATTTT | CASSEEGGSADTQYF
. | few | TRBJ2-1 | TRBV27 | TGTGCCAGCAGTCTAGCCGAGGGCCACGTTTACAATGAGCAGTTCTTC | CASSLAEGHVYNEQFF
. | . | TRBJ1-1 | TRBV5-6 | TGTGCCAGCAGCTTGGCAGGGGATGAAGCTTTCTTT | CASSLAGDEAFF
. | few | TRBJ1-2 | TRBV4-1 | TGCGCCAGCAGCCAAGATACGCCCTCGGGAGGGTGGAATGGCTACACCTTC | CASSQDTPSGGWNGYTF
. | few | TRBJ1-1 | TRBV19 | TGTGCCAGTAGTTGGGCCACTGAAGCTTTCTTT | CASSWATEAFF
TRBD2 | . | TRBJ2-2 | TRBV9 | TGTGCCAGCAGCGTAACTGGACGGGGAGGGTGGAACACCGGGGAGCTGTTTTTT | CASSVTGRGGWNTGELFF
TRBD1 | . | TRBJ1-1 | TRBV5-1 | TGCGCCAGCAGCACCCCGGGACAGGGGAGAAAAGGAGCTTTCTTT | CASSTPGQGRKGAFF